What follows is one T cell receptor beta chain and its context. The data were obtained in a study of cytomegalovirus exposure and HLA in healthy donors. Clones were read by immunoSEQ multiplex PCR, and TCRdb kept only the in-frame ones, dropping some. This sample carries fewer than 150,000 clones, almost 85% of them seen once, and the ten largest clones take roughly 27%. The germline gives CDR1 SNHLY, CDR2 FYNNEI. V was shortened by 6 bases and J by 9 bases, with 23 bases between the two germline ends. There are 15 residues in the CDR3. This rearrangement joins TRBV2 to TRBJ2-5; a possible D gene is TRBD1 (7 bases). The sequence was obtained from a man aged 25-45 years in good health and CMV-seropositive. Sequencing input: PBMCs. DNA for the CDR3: TGTGCCAGCAGAGGTTCGACAGGGACTCCCGGGGCCCAGTACTTC. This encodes CASRGSTGTPGAQYF.